This TCR beta chain was retrieved from a study of blood T cell repertoires in COVID-19. Study background: Samples taken during acute and convalescent COVID-19 were collected in the United States, Italy and Spain. Sources were T cells, B-cell-depleted T cells, or PBMCs; the material itself was cDNA or gDNA.

With 7 bases removed from V and 3 bases from J, the gap between germline ends came to 11 bases. Germline CDR1 is KGHDR and CDR2 is SFDVKD. The CDR3 runs 13 residues. Authors' analysis steps: The assay estimated nucleated cells by amplifying reference gene primers. The assay was immunoSEQ multiplex PCR, and TCRdb's table has in-frame clones only and misses some. V, J and clone size are taken as reported in that table, and D and trimming were inferred from the DNA itself. The repertoire holds approximately 35,000 clones, with around 85% as singletons. This clone was seen a single time. The chain combines TRBV24-1 with TRBJ1-2; D gene uncertain. Specimen: peripheral blood. The TCR sequence derives from a man in his sixties with active COVID-19. The CDR3 nucleotides read TGTGCCACCAGGAAGGGAGGCGACTATGGCTACACCTTC. As protein: CATRKGGDYGYTF.